One sample yielded the 9 T cell receptor beta chains listed below, sequenced in a study of blood T cell repertoires in COVID-19. Generated by immunoSEQ multiplex PCR, the TCRdb table keeps only in-frame clones and is missing some. The sample includes about 200,000 clones, around nine tenths of them seen just once. The specimen was peripheral blood. The receptors stem from a woman in her thirties or forties with acute or convalescent COVID-19.

The chain combines TRBV5-4 with TRBJ1-1; D remains ambiguous. CDR3 size: 15 residues. Germline CDR1 and CDR2: SGHNT and YYREEE (reference sequence). Trimming stripped 6 bases from V and 8 bases from J, with 23 bases between. CDR3 sequence reads: CASNAGEGIGSEAFF. As DNA, the CDR3 is TGTGCCAGCAACGCCGGGGAGGGCATCGGTTCCGAAGCTTTCTTT.

The genes are TRBV11-3 and TRBJ2-2, with D perhaps TRBD2 (5 bases). The germline V gene encodes CDR1 SGHNT and CDR2 YENEEA. The CDR3 is made up of 14 amino acids. V lost 4 bases to trimming and J lost 7 bases, with 13 bases between them. The CDR3 reads CASSSYSEGGELFF. In DNA, the CDR3 is TGTGCCAGCAGCTCCTATAGCGAGGGCGGGGAGCTGTTTTTT.

The V gene is TRBV2, the J gene TRBJ2-3; D unclear. Trimming shortened V by 6 bases and J by 2 bases, and 6 bases separated the two germline ends. The CDR3 runs to 12 residues. Germline V lookup: CDR1 SNHLY, CDR2 FYNNEI. CDR3 nucleotide sequence: TGTGCCAGCAGGAGATCCACAGATACGCAGTATTTT. This codes for CASRRSTDTQYF.

The gene calls are TRBV15 and TRBJ2-3, with 7 nucleotides matching TRBD2. Trimming cost V 6 bases and J 0 bases; bases outside gene matches: 12. The CDR3 loop spans 17 amino acids. Germline assignment: CDR1 LNHNV and CDR2 YYDKDF (reference sequence). In nucleotides, the CDR3 is TGTGCCACCAGTCAGAAGGTGGGGGGGATTAGCACAGATACGCAGTATTTT. Translation: CATSQKVGGISTDTQYF.

The rearrangement links TRBV6-4 to TRBJ2-1; 12 bases match TRBD2. The CDR3 is 15 residues long. V gave up 3 bases and J gave up 9 bases; unmatched junction bases: 6. Germline V lookup: CDR1 MRHNA, CDR2 SNTAGT. CDR3 nucleotides: TGTGCCAGCAGTGAGTCTAGCGGGGGGGCCAGTGAGCAGTTCTTC. Translated: CASSESSGGASEQFF.

This chain joins TRBV14 and TRBJ1-6; tentatively, D is TRBD1 (5 bases). The CDR3 runs to 15 residues. Trimming took 3 bases from V and 8 from J, leaving 14 bases between them. Germline CDR1 is SGHDN and CDR2 is FVKESK. CDR3 DNA: TGTGCCAGCAGCCAGCGGGGCCCCAGGGATTCACCCCTCCACTTT. This codes for CASSQRGPRDSPLHF.

CDR3 sequence: CASSLVGVYTGELFF. CDR3 in DNA: TGCGCCAGCAGCTTGGTAGGGGTATACACCGGGGAGCTGTTTTTT. This chain connects TRBV5-1 to TRBJ2-2; D might be TRBD1 (5 bases). The CDR3 totals 15 residues. V was trimmed by 0 bases and J by 3 bases, leaving 9 bases between them. CDR1 is SGHRS, CDR2 YFSETQ, per germline.

The chain joins TRBV4-2 to TRBJ1-6; 7 nucleotides align to TRBD1. V shed 1 base and J 7 bases; nucleotides not matched to a gene: 4. From germline, CDR1 is LGHNA and CDR2 YNFKEQ. CDR3 length equals 15 residues. Here the CDR3 reads CASSQATTGNSPLHF. The CDR3 DNA follows: TGTGCCAGCAGCCAAGCCACGACAGGGAATTCACCCCTCCACTTT.

This sequence joins TRBV5-1 and TRBJ2-5, with TRBD2 matching over 7 bases. After removal of 0 bases from V and 5 bases from J, the junction contained 10 bases not matched to a gene. Germline V gene sequence: CDR1 SGHRS, CDR2 YFSETQ. The CDR3 extends over 16 amino acids. The CDR3 region is CASSLDVSGAIETQYF. CDR3 nucleotide sequence: TGCGCCAGCAGCTTGGATGTGAGCGGGGCTATTGAGACCCAGTACTTC.